This T cell receptor (beta chain) was sequenced during a study of human T cells and chemical hapten exposure. Study results and limitations: Significantly more large CDR3 similarity clusters were formed by expanded TCRs than by controls.

Germline V lookup: CDR1 SEHNR, CDR2 FQNEAQ (reference sequence). The CDR3 contains 15 residues. The ends were cut back, 5 bases at V and 9 bases at J, with 23 bases in the middle. TCRdb reprocessed the RACE reads with MiXCR, giving one entry per CDR3 protein. The sample has some 71,000 distinct CDR3 sequences; around 10% are singletons. This sample's time point: patch test 2, 6 weeks after DPC sensitization. As for treatment: therapeutic diphenylcyclopropenone sensitization with weekly scalp DPC. This clonotype has a count of ten or more. Antigen specificity is unknown. The chain uses TRBV7-9 and TRBJ2-7; the D gene is possibly TRBD1 (6 bases). The material sequenced was whole blood, taken in connection with sensitization to the hapten diphenylcyclopropenone (DPC). The source of this sequence is a woman between 45 and 60 years old with alopecia areata. Some clones in this sample may be carry-over from other donors' samples. The CDR3 DNA follows: TGTGCCAGCAGCCCTTCCAGGGGACCGTTGATCGGGCAGTACTTC. Its translation: CASSPSRGPLIGQYF.